This TCR beta chain is drawn from a study of siplizumab effects on memory and regulatory T cells. General observations from the study: Suppressive activity of Tregs proliferating in siplizumab cultures remained unconfirmed. Greater diversity than memory cells seemed evident in naive T cells, which also appeared to be major alloresponse contributors.

Germline CDR1 SGHRS, CDR2 YFSETQ. V gave up 5 bases and J gave up 0 bases; unmatched junction bases: 13. This CDR3 region has 18 residues. For this clone: Its antigen is currently unknown.

Profiling relied on immunoSEQ multiplex PCR, and the TCRdb table lists in-frame clones only, not all of them. Among fewer than 110,000 clones, roughly 91% were seen once, and the ten largest hold around 12%. Sequences were obtained from non-Treg CD4+ T cells sorted from blood. This receptor was identified in a human donor in good health. The chain uses TRBV5-1 and TRBJ2-1; 8 bases align to TRBD2. The DNA for the CDR3 is TGCGCCAGCAGGGTGGCTAGCGGGTCCCTAAGCTCCTACAATGAGCAGTTCTTC. This translates into CASRVASGSLSSYNEQFF.